The clone carrying this T cell receptor beta chain was counted ten times or more. This entry belongs to a study of response to subunit inactivated influenza vaccine. TCRdb itself ran the RT-PCR reads through MiXCR, one entry per CDR3 protein. This table has about 620,000 distinct CDR3 sequences, roughly 12% appearing once. This CDR3 has 15 residues. V lost 5 bases and J 0 bases, leaving 12 bases between the germline ends. Germline CDR1 reads SNHLY; CDR2 reads FYNNEI. The sample was also linked to a second study, of T cells expressing NK-cell markers. That study reports: For TCR beta, cDNA was produced by 5'RACE template switching with UMIs.

The chain employs TRBV2 and TRBJ2-3, with D perhaps matching TRBD2 (6 bases). Sequenced material: PBMCs from blood, taken on the day of vaccination. The TCR comes from a man aged 45-65 years who received an inactivated influenza vaccine. The CDR3 reads CASSRGTSSTDTQYF. CDR3 DNA: TGTGCCAGCAGTCGCGGGACTTCTAGCACAGATACGCAGTATTTT.